These T cell receptor beta chains were read from a single sample in a study of T cell changes during pregnancy in multiple sclerosis. TCRdb's copy holds only in-frame clones and misses some; the assay was immunoSEQ multiplex PCR. The sample lists 35,000 to 40,000 clones; under 95% were seen once. Here the sequenced sample was CD4+ T cells from peripheral blood mononuclear cells, taken in the third trimester of pregnancy. These receptors all come from a female donor with multiple sclerosis, enrolled in a pregnancy study. CDR3s include the opening cysteine and the closing phenylalanine or tryptophan. A D gene is named only where the DNA matches it firmly. The size entry is marked missing in some rows and otherwise reads once, few, many or a size class.

j_call: TRBJ2-1; d_call: .; clone_size: .; v_call: TRBV27; cdr3_nt: TGTGCCAGCAGTTTCTCTGGCCCCCCTGTGAATGAGCAGTTCTTC; cdr3_aa: CASSFSGPPVNEQFF
j_call: TRBJ2-7; d_call: TRBD2; clone_size: .; v_call: TRBV5-1; cdr3_nt: TGCGCCAGCAGCTTGGATACTAGCGGGGATCTAACCTACGAGCAGTACTTC; cdr3_aa: CASSLDTSGDLTYEQYF
j_call: TRBJ1-1; d_call: TRBD1; clone_size: few; v_call: TRBV9; cdr3_nt: TGTGCCAGCAGCGGACAGGGGGCGCCCACTGAAGCTTTCTTT; cdr3_aa: CASSGQGAPTEAFF
j_call: TRBJ1-2; d_call: TRBD1; clone_size: .; v_call: TRBV14; cdr3_nt: TGTGCCAGCAGCCCAAGGGGACAGGGCTCTTATGGCTACACCTTC; cdr3_aa: CASSPRGQGSYGYTF
j_call: TRBJ1-4; d_call: TRBD1; clone_size: .; v_call: TRBV7-2; cdr3_nt: TGTGCCAGCAGCTCACGGACAGGCAATGAAAAACTGTTTTTT; cdr3_aa: CASSSRTGNEKLFF
j_call: TRBJ2-1; d_call: TRBD2; clone_size: few; v_call: TRBV19; cdr3_nt: TGTGCCAGTGCCACGGGGACTAGCGGGATTGAGCAGTTCTTC; cdr3_aa: CASATGTSGIEQFF
j_call: TRBJ2-5; d_call: .; clone_size: once; v_call: TRBV20-1; cdr3_nt: TGCAGTGCAGTCGGAGAAGAGACCCAGTACTTC; cdr3_aa: CSAVGEETQYF
j_call: TRBJ2-7; d_call: .; clone_size: .; v_call: TRBV7-8; cdr3_nt: TGTGCCAGCAGCTTTTTTCTCTCCTACGAGCAGTACTTC; cdr3_aa: CASSFFLSYEQYF
j_call: TRBJ2-7; d_call: .; clone_size: .; v_call: TRBV20-1; cdr3_nt: TGCAGTGCTAGGGTGGAGACCGAGCAGTACTTC; cdr3_aa: CSARVETEQYF
j_call: TRBJ1-2; d_call: .; clone_size: .; v_call: TRBV4-2; cdr3_nt: TGTGCCAGCAGCGAAGGGGCCGTAAACTATGGCTACACCTTC; cdr3_aa: CASSEGAVNYGYTF
j_call: TRBJ2-1; d_call: .; clone_size: .; v_call: TRBV5-1; cdr3_nt: TGCGCCAGCAGCCCCCCCGGGGTAGAGGGGGATGAGCAGTTCTTC; cdr3_aa: CASSPPGVEGDEQFF
j_call: TRBJ2-7; d_call: TRBD2; clone_size: .; v_call: TRBV28; cdr3_nt: TGTGCCAGCAGTCGCCCGGGGGGGGCGCTACACGAGCAGTACTTC; cdr3_aa: CASSRPGGALHEQYF
j_call: TRBJ1-3; d_call: .; clone_size: .; v_call: TRBV28; cdr3_nt: TGTGCCAGCAGTTTCCCACCGGGCTCTGGAAACACCATATATTTT; cdr3_aa: CASSFPPGSGNTIYF
j_call: TRBJ2-6; d_call: TRBD1; clone_size: once; v_call: TRBV4-3; cdr3_nt: TGCGCCAGCAGCTCGCAGGGGGCTGGGGCCAACGTCCTGACTTTC; cdr3_aa: CASSSQGAGANVLTF
j_call: TRBJ2-7; d_call: TRBD2; clone_size: .; v_call: TRBV6-5; cdr3_nt: TGTGCCAGTCGCTTAGCGGGAGGGTTCTCCTACGAGCAGTACTTC; cdr3_aa: CASRLAGGFSYEQYF
j_call: TRBJ2-7; d_call: TRBD2; clone_size: .; v_call: TRBV20-1; cdr3_nt: TGCAGTGCGGATGTAGCGGGAGAACAGTACTTC; cdr3_aa: CSADVAGEQYF
j_call: TRBJ2-3; d_call: .; clone_size: .; v_call: TRBV6-1; cdr3_nt: TGTGCCATTGCCAGGGCGGTAGATACGCAGTATTTT; cdr3_aa: CAIARAVDTQYF
j_call: TRBJ2-7; d_call: TRBD1; clone_size: .; v_call: TRBV5-1; cdr3_nt: TGCGCCAGCAGCTTGGGACAGGGGTCCTACGAGCAGTACTTC; cdr3_aa: CASSLGQGSYEQYF
j_call: TRBJ2-5; d_call: TRBD2; clone_size: .; v_call: TRBV6-5; cdr3_nt: TGTGCCAGCAGCTCCCATACTAGCGGGAGGGAGACCCAGTACTTC; cdr3_aa: CASSSHTSGRETQYF
j_call: TRBJ2-5; d_call: .; clone_size: .; v_call: TRBV2; cdr3_nt: TGTGCCAGCAGTGAACTTCCGACAGTGTCTAAAGAGACCCAGTACTTC; cdr3_aa: CASSELPTVSKETQYF
j_call: TRBJ2-7; d_call: .; clone_size: .; v_call: TRBV14; cdr3_nt: TGTGCCAGCAGCCAAATGGCCAATTCCTACGAGCAGTACTTC; cdr3_aa: CASSQMANSYEQYF
j_call: TRBJ2-7; d_call: TRBD1; clone_size: .; v_call: TRBV7-2; cdr3_nt: TGTGCCAGCAGCCGGGGACAGCAGTACGAGCAGTACTTC; cdr3_aa: CASSRGQQYEQYF
j_call: TRBJ2-5; d_call: .; clone_size: .; v_call: TRBV6-5; cdr3_nt: TGTGCCAGCAGTTCACCCGGACGGAGGGAGACCCAGTACTTC; cdr3_aa: CASSSPGRRETQYF
j_call: TRBJ1-3; d_call: .; clone_size: .; v_call: TRBV6-5; cdr3_nt: TGTGCCAGCAGTTACTCGAGACAGTCAGGGCGAAACACCATATATTTT; cdr3_aa: CASSYSRQSGRNTIYF
j_call: TRBJ2-5; d_call: TRBD2; clone_size: .; v_call: TRBV5-4; cdr3_nt: TGTGCCAGCAGCCAGTCCCTAGCGGGAGGAGGGGAGACCCAGTACTTC; cdr3_aa: CASSQSLAGGGETQYF
j_call: TRBJ2-1; d_call: TRBD2; clone_size: .; v_call: TRBV5-4; cdr3_nt: TGTGCCAGCAGCGGGAGGGCTAGCGGGTCCCGAGACAATGAGCAGTTCTTC; cdr3_aa: CASSGRASGSRDNEQFF